The 21 T cell receptor beta chains presented below share a single source sample, sequenced in a study of human versus mouse CDR3 diversity and MHC coevolution. TCRdb's table, derived via immunoSEQ multiplex PCR, lists solely in-frame clones and lacks some. The sample contains 75,000 to 90,000 clones, about 94% of which appear only once. The sample was naive CD4+ T cells from blood. Subset described: CD45RO-negative CD62L-positive naive CD4 T cells. These receptors were taken from a person aged 25 to 69 in good health.

This sequence joins TRBV7-6 and TRBJ2-1; 9 nucleotides line up with TRBD2. The CDR3 is made up of 14 amino acids. V was clipped by 5 bases and J by 6 bases; unmatched bases: 5. Germline CDR1 SGHVS, CDR2 FNYEAQ. CDR3: CASSLGLAGNEQFF. The CDR3 nucleotides read TGTGCCAGCAGCCTGGGACTAGCAGGCAATGAGCAGTTCTTC.

The chain has TRBV7-2 and TRBJ2-5; 7 bases match TRBD2. Looked up from germline, CDR1 is SGHTA and CDR2 is FQGNSA. The CDR3 extends over 14 amino acids. V was clipped by 5 bases and J by 2 bases; unmatched bases: 5. The CDR3 coding sequence is TGTGCCAGCAGCCCGGGACTAAGGCAAGAGACCCAGTACTTC. Amino acids: CASSPGLRQETQYF.

This clone was picked up a small number of times. V gene TRBV19 combines with J gene TRBJ1-1; no definite D call. The CDR3 consists of 13 residues. The V and J ends lost 5 bases and 4 bases respectively, with 11 bases between them. Germline values: CDR1 LNHDA, CDR2 SQIVND (reference sequence). The CDR3: CASSSSGSTEAFF. DNA of the CDR3: TGTGCCAGTAGTTCGTCCGGTAGCACTGAAGCTTTCTTT.

This clone has just one count. At one end, the junction sequence differs from germline, possibly due to a read error. CDR3 loop: CASSLQVTSSEQYF. In DNA, the CDR3 is TGTGCCAGCAGCTTACAGGTAACGTCCTCCGAGCAGTACTTC. The chain is built from TRBV11-2 and TRBJ2-7; no reliable D call. This CDR3 comprises 14 residues. Germline CDR1 SGHAT, CDR2 FQNNGV. The full variable domain, rest sourced from reference TRBV11-2 and TRBJ2-7, is EAGVAQSPRYKIIEKRQSVAFWCNPISGHATLYWYQQILGQGPKLLIQFQNNGVVDDSQLPKDRFSAERLKGVDSTLKIQPAKLEDSAVYLCASSLQVTSSEQYFGPGTRLTVT.

CDR3: CASSFPGSTDTQYF. As DNA, the CDR3 is TGTGCCAGCAGCTTTCCGGGGAGCACAGATACGCAGTATTTT. The chain uses TRBV7-2 and TRBJ2-3; a weak D match, TRBD2 (5 bases). Germline-derived CDR1 and CDR2 are SGHTA and FQGNSA. This CDR3 comprises 14 residues. Between the trimmed V and J ends, which lost 3 bases and 0 bases, there was a span of 7 bases.

The V call is TRBV15, the J call TRBJ1-4; D is unclear. The CDR3 is 15 residues long. The V gene's germline CDR1 is LNHNV and CDR2 YYDKDF (reference sequence). V gave up 0 bases and J gave up 5 bases, with 10 bases separating them. The DNA of the CDR3 is TGTGCCACCAGCAGAGATCGGGGAAAGAATGAAAAACTGTTTTTT. This encodes CATSRDRGKNEKLFF.

There are a few counts of this clone. The chain has TRBV9 and TRBJ1-1; D is possibly TRBD1 (5 bases). V shed 3 bases and J shed 5 bases, with 20 bases lying between them. This CDR3 is 16 amino acids long. Germline CDR1 is SGDLS and CDR2 is YYNGEE. Written as DNA, the CDR3 is TGTGCCAGCAGCGCAGCACCGGGGCGAGGAGGGACTGAAGCTTTCTTT. This codes for CASSAAPGRGGTEAFF.

V usage is TRBV11-2 and J usage is TRBJ1-1, with 11 bases aligning to TRBD1. Trimming at V came to 8 bases and at J to 5 bases, leaving 7 bases not matched to a gene. The length of the CDR3 is 14 residues. CDR1 is SGHAT, CDR2 FQNNGV, per germline. The CDR3, as DNA: TGTGCCAGCGATACCGGGACAGGGGGAACTGAAGCTTTCTTT. It codes for CASDTGTGGTEAFF.

A single count supports this clone. V gene TRBV28 combines with J gene TRBJ2-7; 12 bases align to TRBD2. Germline V gives CDR1 MDHEN, CDR2 SYDVKM. V shed 6 bases, J shed 4 bases, and the junction held 7 bases outside the gene matches. The CDR3 length is 15 residues. CDR3 in DNA: TGTGCCAGCAGCAGACTAGCGGGAGCTTTGTACGAGCAGTACTTC. Translation: CASSRLAGALYEQYF.

The genes are TRBV10-3 and TRBJ2-1; 7 nucleotides agree with TRBD1. Germline values: CDR1 ENHRY, CDR2 SYGVKD. The trim removed 6 bases at V and 0 bases at J, leaving 2 bases unmatched. CDR3 size: 14 residues. The DNA of the CDR3 is TGTGCCATCAGCGGGACAGTCTCCTACAATGAGCAGTTCTTC. This sequence encodes CAISGTVSYNEQFF.

V usage is TRBV7-2 and J usage is TRBJ1-3, with a tentative D call TRBD1 (5 bases). Germline CDR1 is SGHTA and CDR2 is FQGNSA. Trimming cost V 5 bases and J 4 bases, with 9 bases left between them. CDR3 length: 13 amino acids. CDR3 sequence reads: CASSLRQGNTIYF. Here the CDR3 DNA reads TGTGCCAGCAGCCTACGACAGGGAAACACCATATATTTT. Full variable domain (outside the CDR3, taken from reference TRBV7-2 and TRBJ1-3): GAGVSQSPSNKVTEKGKDVELRCDPISGHTALYWYRQSLGQGLEFLIYFQGNSAPDKSGLPSDRFSAERTGGSVSTLTIQRTQQEDSAVYLCASSLRQGNTIYFGEGSWLTVV.

V usage is TRBV30 and J usage is TRBJ2-3, with 7 bases identical to TRBD2. The ends lost 7 bases at V and 3 bases at J; junction bases unmatched: 7. Germline values: CDR1 GTSNPN, CDR2 SVGIG (reference sequence). The CDR3 spans 13 residues. The CDR3 is CASHKGGTDTQYF. In DNA form, the CDR3 reads TGTGCCTCCCACAAGGGAGGGACAGATACGCAGTATTTT.

This sequence joins TRBV29-1 and TRBJ2-7; D might be TRBD2 (5 bases). The CDR3 contains 11 residues. CDR1 SQVTM and CDR2 ANQGSEA come from the germline V gene. The V and J ends lost 4 bases and 6 bases respectively, with 10 bases between them. In DNA form, the CDR3 reads TGCAGCGTTGGTCCTGCGGGCGAGCAGTACTTC. Protein sequence: CSVGPAGEQYF.

About this clone: Other DNA sequences in this sample translate to the same CDR3. This chain links TRBV18 with TRBJ1-4; D is perhaps TRBD1 (5 bases). Looked up from germline, CDR1 is KGHSH and CDR2 is LQKENI. V was shortened by 1 base and J by 4 bases, with 10 bases between the two germline ends. CDR3 size: 15 residues. The CDR3, as DNA: TGTGCCAGCTCACCACGAATACAGGATAATGAAAAACTGTTTTTT. This translates into CASSPRIQDNEKLFF.

This clone has a single count. The gene calls are TRBV9 and TRBJ1-4; 7 positions match TRBD1. Per germline, CDR1 SGDLS and CDR2 YYNGEE. Trimming at V came to 0 bases and at J to 7 bases, leaving 12 bases not matched to a gene. The CDR3 runs to 17 residues. CDR3 nucleotides: TGTGCCAGCAGCGTAGAATGGACAGGCCAGGCGATTGAAAAACTGTTTTTT. Protein product: CASSVEWTGQAIEKLFF.

The V call is TRBV5-1, the J call TRBJ2-1, with 10 bases that match TRBD2. From germline, CDR1 is SGHRS and CDR2 YFSETQ. J gave up 6 bases and V 6 bases, and 9 bases lay outside the gene matches. This CDR3 is built from 15 residues. The CDR3 DNA reads as TGCGCCAGCACCCCGTCACTAGCGGGAAGCAATGAGCAGTTCTTC. This sequence encodes CASTPSLAGSNEQFF.

The chain is built from TRBV30 and TRBJ1-5, with TRBD1 matching 8 bases. The CDR3 is made up of 14 amino acids. J gave up 7 bases and V 4 bases, and 9 bases lay outside the gene matches. CDR1 and CDR2 from the germline V gene are GTSNPN and SVGIG (reference sequence). The CDR3 sequence is CAWTRQGPGQPQHF. As DNA, the CDR3 is TGTGCCTGGACCCGACAGGGGCCTGGGCAGCCCCAGCATTTT.

The V and J genes are TRBV5-8 and TRBJ1-3, with TRBD1 matching over 11 bases. This CDR3 is built from 15 residues. The V gene's germline CDR1 is SGHTS and CDR2 YDEGEE. The V segment lost 4 bases and the J segment 4 bases; nucleotides outside the gene matches: 4. The CDR3 DNA is TGTGCCAGCAGCCGGGACAGGGGGATGGGAAACACCATATATTTT. Translation: CASSRDRGMGNTIYF.

The gene calls are TRBV9 and TRBJ1-2; 8 nucleotides align to TRBD1. V shed 0 bases and J 0 bases; nucleotides not matched to a gene: 16. CDR3 length equals 20 residues. CDR1 is SGDLS, CDR2 YYNGEE, per germline. The CDR3 loop is CASSVAPTSGQGGPNYGYTF. In DNA, the CDR3 is TGTGCCAGCAGCGTAGCCCCGACAAGTGGACAGGGAGGACCTAACTATGGCTACACCTTC.

This rearrangement joins TRBV7-9 to TRBJ2-1; D not resolved. Germline V gene data show CDR1 as SEHNR and CDR2 as FQNEAQ (reference sequence). V shed 0 bases and J shed 6 bases, with 6 bases lying between them. The CDR3 totals 13 residues. The DNA of the CDR3 is TGTGCCAGCAGCTTAGCGTCGGGCAATGAGCAGTTCTTC. It specifies CASSLASGNEQFF. Supplemented by reference TRBV7-9 and TRBJ2-1, the full variable domain reads DTGVSQNPRHKITKRGQNVTFRCDPISEHNRLYWYRQTLGQGPEFLTYFQNEAQLEKSRLLSDRFSAERPKGSFSTLEIQRTEQGDSAMYLCASSLASGNEQFFGPGTRLTVL.

The V call is TRBV18, the J call TRBJ2-5; D gene uncertain. Looked up from germline, CDR1 is KGHSH and CDR2 is LQKENI. V lost 6 bases, J lost 3 bases, and 14 bases lay in between. The CDR3 sequence is 14 residues long. The CDR3 sequence is CASSQQTLKETQYF. The CDR3 bases are TGTGCCAGCTCCCAACAAACCCTGAAAGAGACCCAGTACTTC.